The rows below give T cell receptor beta chains drawn from one sample of a study of Ad26.COV2.S vaccination and SARS-CoV-2 variants. Generated by immunoSEQ multiplex PCR, the TCRdb table keeps only in-frame clones and is missing some. The table shows roughly 270,000 clones, with roughly 86% occurring only once. Material: peripheral blood, obtained in a trial of Ad26.COV2.S vaccine versus placebo. The receptors shown here come from a person aged 18 to 59 who received the Ad26.COV2.S COVID-19 vaccine or a placebo. The CDR3 runs from the conserved cysteine through the conserved F or W. A D gene is named only where the DNA matches it firmly.

CASSLSGDGYTF TGTGCCAGCAGTCTATCCGGCGATGGCTACACCTTC TRBJ1-2 TRBV27 NA
CASSLSTGVGYTF TGTGCCAGCAGTTTATCGACAGGGGTAGGCTACACCTTC TRBJ1-2 TRBV28 TRBD1
CASSLAAGLWYEQYF TGCGCCAGCAGCTTGGCCGCAGGTCTGTGGTACGAGCAGTACTTC TRBJ2-7 TRBV5-1 NA
CASSLIGVYGYTF TGTGCCAGCAGTTTAATTGGAGTCTATGGCTACACCTTC TRBJ1-2 TRBV12-3/TRBV12-4 NA
CASSPGYGTDTQYF TGTGCCAGCAGTCCCGGGTACGGCACAGATACGCAGTATTTT TRBJ2-3 TRBV5-8 NA
CASSSRGGLEQYF TGTGCCAGCAGCTCCCGGGGAGGCCTCGAGCAGTACTTC TRBJ2-7 TRBV5-5 NA
CARTGTGSNQPQHF TGTGCCAGAACTGGGACAGGCAGCAATCAGCCCCAGCATTTT TRBJ1-5 TRBV21-1 NA
CSASWLSYEQYF TGCAGTGCTAGTTGGCTCTCCTACGAGCAGTACTTC TRBJ2-7 TRBV20-1 NA
CASSRGLANYNEQFF TGTGCCAGCAGCCGGGGACTAGCGAACTACAATGAGCAGTTCTTC TRBJ2-1 TRBV11-2 TRBD2
CASSRGQGGNTGELFF TGCGCCAGCAGCCGCGGACAGGGGGGGAACACCGGGGAGCTGTTTTTT TRBJ2-2 TRBV4-3 TRBD1
CASSEMSRQGYEQYF TGTGCCAGCAGTGAAATGTCCCGACAGGGCTACGAGCAGTACTTC TRBJ2-7 TRBV6-1 TRBD1
CASSPGWQRNEQFF TGTGCCAGCAGCCCCGGTTGGCAGCGCAATGAGCAGTTCTTC TRBJ2-1 TRBV6-2/TRBV6-3 NA
CATSGTGERINEKLFF TGTGCCACCAGCGGGACAGGGGAGAGGATTAATGAAAAACTGTTTTTT TRBJ1-4 TRBV15 TRBD1
CAIGTPGRSYEQYF TGTGCCATCGGTACTCCGGGACGGTCCTACGAGCAGTACTTC TRBJ2-7 TRBV10-3 NA
CASSPQGTPGSYGYTF TGCGCCAGCAGCCCGCAGGGGACACCGGGCTCCTATGGCTACACCTTC TRBJ1-2 TRBV5-1 NA
CASRDTRTGGNTIYF TGTGCCAGTCGGGACACAAGGACCGGAGGAAACACCATATATTTT TRBJ1-3 TRBV19 NA